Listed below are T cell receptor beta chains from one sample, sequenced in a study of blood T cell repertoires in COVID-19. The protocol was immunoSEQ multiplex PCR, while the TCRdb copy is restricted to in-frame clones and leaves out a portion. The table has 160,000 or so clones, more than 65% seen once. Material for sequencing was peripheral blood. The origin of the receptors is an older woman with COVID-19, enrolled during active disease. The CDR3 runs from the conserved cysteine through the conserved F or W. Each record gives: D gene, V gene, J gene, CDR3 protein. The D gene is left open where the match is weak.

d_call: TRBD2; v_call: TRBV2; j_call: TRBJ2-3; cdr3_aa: CARGSSGRGTDTQYF
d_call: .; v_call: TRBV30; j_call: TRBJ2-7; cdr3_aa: CAWSRLETYEQYF
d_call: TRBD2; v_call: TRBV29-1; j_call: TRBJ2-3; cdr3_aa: CSVERGGSFGGRAWDTQYF
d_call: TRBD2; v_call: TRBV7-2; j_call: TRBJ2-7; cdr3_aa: CASSYTSGTRSEQYF
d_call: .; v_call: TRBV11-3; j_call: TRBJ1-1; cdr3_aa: CASSLAHRGRDMNTEAFF
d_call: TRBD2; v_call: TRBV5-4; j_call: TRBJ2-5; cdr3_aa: CASSLDPSGGLKETQYF
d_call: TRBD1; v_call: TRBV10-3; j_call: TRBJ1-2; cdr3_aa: CAISAGTGGGYGYTF
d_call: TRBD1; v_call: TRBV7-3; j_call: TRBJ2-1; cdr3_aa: CASSLSLGQGINEQFF
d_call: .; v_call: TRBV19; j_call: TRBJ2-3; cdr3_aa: CASSIGSITDTQYF
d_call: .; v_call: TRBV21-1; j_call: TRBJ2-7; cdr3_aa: CASSNLPGASGKRVQYF
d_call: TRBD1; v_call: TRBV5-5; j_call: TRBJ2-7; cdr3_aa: CASSLDTVGQGPYEQYF
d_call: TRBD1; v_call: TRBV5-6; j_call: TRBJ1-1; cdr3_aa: CASSPIPGQGLEWFTEAFF
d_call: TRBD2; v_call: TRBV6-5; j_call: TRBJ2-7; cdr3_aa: CASPPGLASSYEQYF
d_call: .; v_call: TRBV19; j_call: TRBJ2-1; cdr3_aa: CASSIGEYNEQFF
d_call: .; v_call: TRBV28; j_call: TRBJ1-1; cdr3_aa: CASSLLTGNTEAFF
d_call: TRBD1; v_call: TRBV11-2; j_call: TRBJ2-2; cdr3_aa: CASSRTGGTGELFF
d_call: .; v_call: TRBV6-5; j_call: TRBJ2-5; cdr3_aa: CASSREVGRMETQYF
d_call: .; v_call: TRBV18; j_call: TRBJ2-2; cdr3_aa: CASSPPIRNPGELFF
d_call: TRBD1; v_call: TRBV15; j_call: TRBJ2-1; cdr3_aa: CATSKRGTGSSYNEQFF
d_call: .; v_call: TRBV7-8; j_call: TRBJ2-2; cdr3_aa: CASTPMRTGELFF
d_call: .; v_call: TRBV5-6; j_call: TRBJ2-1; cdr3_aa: CASSLGGGEQFF
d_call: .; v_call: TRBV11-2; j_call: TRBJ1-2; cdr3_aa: CASSLDPSYGYTF
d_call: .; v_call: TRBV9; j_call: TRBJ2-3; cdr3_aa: CASTAPGQSTDTQYF
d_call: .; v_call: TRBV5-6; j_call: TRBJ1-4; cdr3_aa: CASSQLTDATNEKLFF
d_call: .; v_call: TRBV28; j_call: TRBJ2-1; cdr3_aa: CASSLRVFSYNEQFF
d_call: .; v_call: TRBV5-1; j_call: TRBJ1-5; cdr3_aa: CASRERPGANQPQHF
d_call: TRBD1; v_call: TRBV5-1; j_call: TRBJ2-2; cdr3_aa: CASSPDRVVIAGELFF
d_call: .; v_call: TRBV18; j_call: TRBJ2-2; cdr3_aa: CASSGTGANTGELFF
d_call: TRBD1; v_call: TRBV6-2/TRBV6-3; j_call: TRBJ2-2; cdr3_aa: CASSRTGEAGELFF
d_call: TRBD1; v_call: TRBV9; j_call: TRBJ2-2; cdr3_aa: CASSVAKGTGEDAGELFF
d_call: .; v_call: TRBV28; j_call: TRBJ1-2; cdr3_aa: CASSPRSGGYTF
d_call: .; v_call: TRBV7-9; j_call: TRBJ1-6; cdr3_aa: CASSPTGAGSDSPFHF
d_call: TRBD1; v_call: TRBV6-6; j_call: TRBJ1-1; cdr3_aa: CASRAGQGTEAFF
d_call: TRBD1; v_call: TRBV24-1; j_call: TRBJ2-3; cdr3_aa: CATSDQDRGRDTQYF
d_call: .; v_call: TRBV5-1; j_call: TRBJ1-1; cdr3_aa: CASSLDAYMNTEAFF
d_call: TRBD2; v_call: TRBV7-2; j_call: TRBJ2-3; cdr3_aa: CASSLLAGVGADTQYF
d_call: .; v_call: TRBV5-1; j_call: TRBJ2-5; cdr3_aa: CASSLVLQQETQYF
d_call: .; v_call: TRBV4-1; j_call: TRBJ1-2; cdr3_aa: CASSQEGTGGPGYTF
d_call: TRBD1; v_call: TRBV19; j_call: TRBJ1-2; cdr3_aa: CASSNYGQGGYGYTF